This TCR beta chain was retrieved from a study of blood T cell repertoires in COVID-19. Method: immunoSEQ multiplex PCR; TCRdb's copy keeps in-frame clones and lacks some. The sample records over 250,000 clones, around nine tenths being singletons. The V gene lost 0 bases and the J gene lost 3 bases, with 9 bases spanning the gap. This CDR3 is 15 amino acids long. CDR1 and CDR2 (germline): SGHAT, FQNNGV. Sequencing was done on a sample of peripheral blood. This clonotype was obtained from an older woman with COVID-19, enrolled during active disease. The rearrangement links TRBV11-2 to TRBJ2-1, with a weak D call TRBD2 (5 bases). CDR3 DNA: TGTGCCAGCAGCTTAGATCACGGGGTCTACAATGAGCAGTTCTTC. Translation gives CASSLDHGVYNEQFF.